The clone carrying this T cell receptor (beta chain) has a count of ten or more. The antigen is not known. These data come from a study of T cell repertoires in cytomegalovirus infection. Study observations and caveats: Predominance within the ex vivo response was attributable to HLA-C-restricted CMV-specific TCR beta clonotypes.

TCRdb recomputed calls from the reads with MiXCR, one row per CDR3 protein. Here the sample spans 150,000 to 200,000 distinct CDR3 sequences, roughly 14% being singletons. This clonotype originated in a human donor in good health (CMV status not recorded). Some clones in this sample may be carry-over from other donors' samples. The sample comprised PBMCs.

CDR3 region: CASSLDLSGTATGELFF. CDR3 in DNA: TGTGCCAGCAGTTTGGACCTTTCCGGGACAGCCACCGGGGAGCTGTTTTTT. The chain is built from TRBV12-3 or TRBV12-4 and TRBJ2-2, with 7 bases matching TRBD1. This CDR3 is built from 17 residues. Trimming removed 3 bases from V and 4 bases from J; junction bases left unmatched: 11.